The clone carrying this T cell receptor beta chain was recorded a few times. The antigen is unknown. A single record per CDR3 protein comes from TCRdb applying MiXCR to the reads. The sample contains roughly 60,000 distinct CDR3 sequences, approximately 67% of which appear only once. The record originates from a study of type 1 regulatory T cells. The source of this sequence is a human donor in good health. The sequencing sample was made of cultured non-Tr1 T cells, either the whole culture or a sorted T cell fraction (not recorded which).

The CDR3 spells CALRQGPATGELFF. CDR3 sequence (DNA): TGTGCCCTCAGGCAGGGTCCCGCCACCGGGGAGCTGTTTTTT. The genes are TRBV6-1 and TRBJ2-2; D might be TRBD1 (5 bases). Trimming cost V 11 bases and J 4 bases, with 17 bases left between them. Germline CDR1 and CDR2: MNHNS and SASEGT. This CDR3 region has 14 residues.